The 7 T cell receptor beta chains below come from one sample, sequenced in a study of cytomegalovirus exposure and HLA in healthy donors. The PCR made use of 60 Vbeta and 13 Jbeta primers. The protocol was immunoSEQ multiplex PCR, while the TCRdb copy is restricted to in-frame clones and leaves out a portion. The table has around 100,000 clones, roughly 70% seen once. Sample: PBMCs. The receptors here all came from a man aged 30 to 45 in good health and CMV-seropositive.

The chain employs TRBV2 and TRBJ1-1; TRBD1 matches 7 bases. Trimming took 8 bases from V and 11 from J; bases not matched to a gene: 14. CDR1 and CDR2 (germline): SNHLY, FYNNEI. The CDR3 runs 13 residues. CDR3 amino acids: CASPPTGSLEAFF. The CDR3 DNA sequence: TGTGCCAGCCCCCCGACAGGGAGTCTTGAGGCTTTCTTT. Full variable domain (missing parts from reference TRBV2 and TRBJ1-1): EPEVTQTPSHQVTQMGQEVILRCVPISNHLYFYWYRQILGQKVEFLVSFYNNEISEKSEIFDDQFSVERPDGSNFTLKIRSTKLEDSAMYFCASPPTGSLEAFFGQGTRLTVV.

CDR3 sequence: CASSFKTGGGSGEAFF. CDR3 bases: TGTGCCAGCAGTTTTAAAACGGGAGGGGGGTCTGGGGAAGCTTTCTTT. The chain carries TRBV27 and TRBJ1-1; a weak D match, TRBD1 (6 bases). V was clipped by 3 bases and J by 8 bases, with 22 bases between them. CDR1 and CDR2 from the germline V gene are MNHEY and SMNVEV (reference sequence). This CDR3 spans 16 amino acids.

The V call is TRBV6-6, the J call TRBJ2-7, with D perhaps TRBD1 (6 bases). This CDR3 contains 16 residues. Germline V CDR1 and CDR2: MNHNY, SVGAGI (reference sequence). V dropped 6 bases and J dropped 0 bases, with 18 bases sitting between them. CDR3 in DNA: TGTGCCAGCAGCAACCCTGGACAGAAAAGCTCCTACGAGCAGTACTTC. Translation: CASSNPGQKSSYEQYF.

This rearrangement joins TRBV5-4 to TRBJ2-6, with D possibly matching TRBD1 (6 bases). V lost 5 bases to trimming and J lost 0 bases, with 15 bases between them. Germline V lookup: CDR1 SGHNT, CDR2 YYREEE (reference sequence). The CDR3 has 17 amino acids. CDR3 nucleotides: TGTGCCAGCAGGGGGGCAGGGAACCTCTCTGGGGCCAACGTCCTGACTTTC. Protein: CASRGAGNLSGANVLTF.

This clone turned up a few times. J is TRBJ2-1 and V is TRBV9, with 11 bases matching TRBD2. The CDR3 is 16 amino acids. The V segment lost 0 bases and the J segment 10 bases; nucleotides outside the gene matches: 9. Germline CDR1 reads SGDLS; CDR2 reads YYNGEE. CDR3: CASSVGWASGGTEQFF. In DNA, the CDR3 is TGTGCCAGCAGCGTAGGTTGGGCTAGCGGGGGGACGGAGCAGTTCTTC.

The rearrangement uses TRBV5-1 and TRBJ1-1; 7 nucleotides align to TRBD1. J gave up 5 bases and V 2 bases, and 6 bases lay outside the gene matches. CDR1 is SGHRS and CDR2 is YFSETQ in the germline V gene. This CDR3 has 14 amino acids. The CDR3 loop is CASSLNTGVTEAFF. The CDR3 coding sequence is TGCGCCAGCAGCTTAAATACAGGGGTGACTGAAGCTTTCTTT. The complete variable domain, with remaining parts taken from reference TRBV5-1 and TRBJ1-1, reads KAGVTQTPRYLIKTRGQQVTLSCSPISGHRSVSWYQQTPGQGLQFLFEYFSETQRNKGNFPGRFSGRQFSNSRSEMNVSTLELGDSALYLCASSLNTGVTEAFFGQGTRLTVV.

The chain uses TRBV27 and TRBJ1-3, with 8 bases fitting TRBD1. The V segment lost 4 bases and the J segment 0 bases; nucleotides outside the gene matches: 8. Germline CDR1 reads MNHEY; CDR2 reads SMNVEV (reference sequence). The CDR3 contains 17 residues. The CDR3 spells CASSSAGGHGSGNTIYF. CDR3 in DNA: TGTGCCAGCAGTTCAGCAGGGGGCCACGGCTCTGGAAACACCATATATTTT.